The 8 T cell receptor beta chains listed next were all sequenced from one sample in a study of cytotoxic CD8 clonotypes in ibrutinib-treated CLL. Only in-frame clones appear in the TCRdb table, and some are missing; sequencing was by immunoSEQ multiplex PCR. The sample includes about 40,000 clones, around 70% seen only once; the top ten take around a tenth. The material sequenced was PBMCs, taken at disease progression, from a patient treated with ibrutinib. These receptors were collected from a human donor with chronic lymphocytic leukemia.

The chain links TRBV19 to TRBJ1-5; D remains unclear. Trimming took 8 bases from V and 4 from J, leaving 9 bases between them. This CDR3 has 12 residues. The germline V gene encodes CDR1 LNHDA and CDR2 SQIVND (reference sequence). The CDR3 is CASSGRNQPQHF. For the CDR3, the DNA is TGTGCCAGTTCAGGTCGGAATCAGCCCCAGCATTTT.

V gene TRBV28 combines with J gene TRBJ2-3; 9 bases agree with TRBD2. Germline V lookup: CDR1 MDHEN, CDR2 SYDVKM. V shed 5 bases and J 6 bases; nucleotides not matched to a gene: 12. The CDR3 is made up of 16 amino acids. The CDR3 DNA is TGTGCCAGCAGTCCCCCGGGTAGCGGGAGAATGGATACGCAGTATTTT. This translates into CASSPPGSGRMDTQYF.

The rearrangement joins TRBV2 to TRBJ1-2; TRBD1 matches at 12 bases. The CDR3 spans 13 residues. The ends lost 9 bases at V and 7 bases at J; junction bases unmatched: 6. The V gene's germline CDR1 is SNHLY and CDR2 FYNNEI. This CDR3 is CASLGQGAFGYTF. The CDR3 DNA sequence: TGTGCCAGTCTGGGACAGGGGGCGTTTGGCTACACCTTC.

This clone appeared once. The V and J genes are TRBV4-1 and TRBJ2-5, with a possible D match to TRBD2 (6 bases). The germline gives CDR1 MGHRA, CDR2 YSYEKL. The CDR3 length is 19 residues. Trimming took 1 base from V and 5 from J, leaving 26 bases between them. This CDR3 reads CASSQGGTSARRVGETQYF. For the CDR3, the DNA is TGCGCCAGCAGCCAAGGGGGGACTTCCGCGAGGAGGGTAGGGGAGACCCAGTACTTC.

The chain is built from TRBV5-4 and TRBJ2-5, with a tentative D call TRBD2 (6 bases). Trimming took 0 bases from V and 3 from J, leaving 12 bases between them. The CDR3 loop spans 15 amino acids. The germline gives CDR1 SGHNT, CDR2 YYREEE (reference sequence). CDR3 sequence: CASSLGGGMEETQYF. The CDR3 DNA is TGTGCCAGCAGCTTGGGTGGGGGGATGGAAGAGACCCAGTACTTC.

The chain combines TRBV7-9 with TRBJ1-1; tentative D call: TRBD1 (5 bases). The CDR3 spans 15 residues. V shed 2 bases and J shed 5 bases, with 15 bases lying between them. CDR1 and CDR2 from the germline V gene are SEHNR and FQNEAQ (reference sequence). Here the CDR3 DNA reads TGTGCCAGCAGCTTATCGCGCGGGGCGGAGACTGAAGCTTTCTTT. It translates to CASSLSRGAETEAFF.

This clone has only one observation. The chain combines TRBV7-9 with TRBJ2-7; 7 bases agree with TRBD2. After removal of 4 bases from V and 4 bases from J, the junction contained 1 base not matched to a gene. Looked up from germline, CDR1 is SEHNR and CDR2 is FQNEAQ (reference sequence). The CDR3 runs 12 residues. The CDR3 DNA is TGTGCCAGCAGCTGGGACTATTACGAGCAGTACTTC. Translation gives CASSWDYYEQYF.

This clone occurred once. The V call is TRBV12-5, the J call TRBJ2-6, with TRBD1 identical over 11 bases. V shed 6 bases and J 1 base; nucleotides not matched to a gene: 2. CDR1 and CDR2 (germline): LGHNT, FRNRAP. This CDR3 comprises 16 residues. The CDR3 protein is CASGRDRGSGANVLTF. The CDR3 DNA reads as TGTGCTAGTGGCCGGGACAGGGGGTCTGGGGCCAACGTCCTGACTTTC.